This is a list of T cell receptor beta chains from one sample in a study of blood T cell repertoires in COVID-19. Assay used: immunoSEQ multiplex PCR; TCRdb lists only in-frame clones, some missing. Among roughly 43,000 clones listed, 69% were seen once. The sample consisted of peripheral blood. The origin of the receptors is a man older than 75 with acute or convalescent COVID-19. Both conserved end residues are part of each CDR3. Not every row has a clone size; where given, it reads once, few, many or a size class.

j_call clone_size v_call cdr3_aa
TRBJ2-2 NA TRBV9 CASSVRGHSNTGELFF
TRBJ1-3 NA TRBV4-3 CASSQGRNTIYF
TRBJ1-1 few TRBV14 CASSPTQTGLAFF
TRBJ2-3 once TRBV12-3/TRBV12-4 CASRQGANTQYF
TRBJ1-1 few TRBV5-1 CASTSDRGNTEAFF
TRBJ2-7 NA TRBV4-1 CASSQDTPSGRAHEQYF
TRBJ2-4 NA TRBV11-2 CASSLSFAKNIQYF
TRBJ1-3 NA TRBV10-3 CAIRGGSGNTIYF
TRBJ1-2 NA TRBV6-2/TRBV6-3 CASSRQGGYTF
TRBJ2-7 NA TRBV2 CASRASGSSYEQYF
TRBJ1-1 NA TRBV27 CASKTGGTTEAFF
TRBJ2-2 NA TRBV5-1 CASSLDGRGTGELFF
TRBJ2-5 NA TRBV11-3 CASSLMSDRGRETQYF
TRBJ1-2 NA TRBV9 CASSEGQGNYGYTF
TRBJ2-5 NA TRBV7-3 CASSFGGETQYF
TRBJ2-3 NA TRBV4-2 CASSQGTGTSTDTQYF
TRBJ2-3 NA TRBV29-1 CSARTRDRGGDTQYF
TRBJ1-1 NA TRBV5-5 CASSPGETEAFF
TRBJ2-5 NA TRBV7-9 CASSSTQETQYF
TRBJ2-5 NA TRBV5-1 CASSHRDSQETQYF
TRBJ1-6 NA TRBV5-6 CASSQDLRQGSPLHF
TRBJ2-1 NA TRBV12-5 CASGFITGNEQFF
TRBJ2-7 once TRBV6-5 CASSTGTGGRGQYF
TRBJ2-3 NA TRBV18 CASSPPGLASGDTQYF
TRBJ2-7 NA TRBV6-2/TRBV6-3 CASSYSEGGPFSYEQYF
TRBJ1-5 NA TRBV5-6 CASSLGRSGQPQHF
TRBJ2-3 NA TRBV6-5 CASSYSASGTGDTQYF
TRBJ2-2 NA TRBV5-4 CASSTGTSGTGELFF
TRBJ2-7 NA TRBV4-1 CASSQDGQGGFYEQYF
TRBJ1-3 few TRBV6-5 CASSHRGLGNTIYF
TRBJ2-2 NA TRBV5-4 CASSRPTGSGELFF
TRBJ2-1 NA TRBV5-4 CASSSNRGGAYEQFF
TRBJ2-1 NA TRBV7-2 CASSPRRTEQFF
TRBJ1-6 NA TRBV20-1 CSASLPGQGDSPLHF
TRBJ1-6 NA TRBV3-1/TRBV3-2 CASSQGEVISSPLHF